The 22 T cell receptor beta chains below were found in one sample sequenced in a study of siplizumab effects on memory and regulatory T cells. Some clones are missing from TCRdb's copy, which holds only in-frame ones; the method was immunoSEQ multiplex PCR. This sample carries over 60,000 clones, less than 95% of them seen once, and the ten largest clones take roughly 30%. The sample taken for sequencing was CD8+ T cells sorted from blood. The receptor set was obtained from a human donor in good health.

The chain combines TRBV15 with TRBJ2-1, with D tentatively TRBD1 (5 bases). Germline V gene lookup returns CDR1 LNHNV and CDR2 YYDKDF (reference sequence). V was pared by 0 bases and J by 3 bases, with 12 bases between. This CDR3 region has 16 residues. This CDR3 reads CATSRDRGAHYNEQFF. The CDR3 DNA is TGTGCCACCAGCAGAGATAGGGGCGCCCACTACAATGAGCAGTTCTTC.

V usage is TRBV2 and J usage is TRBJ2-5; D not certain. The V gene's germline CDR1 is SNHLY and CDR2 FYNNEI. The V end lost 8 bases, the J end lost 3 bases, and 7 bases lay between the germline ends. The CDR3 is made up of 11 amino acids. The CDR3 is CASQPEETQYF. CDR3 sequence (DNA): TGTGCCAGCCAGCCGGAAGAGACCCAGTACTTC. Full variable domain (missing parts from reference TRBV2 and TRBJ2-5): EPEVTQTPSHQVTQMGQEVILRCVPISNHLYFYWYRQILGQKVEFLVSFYNNEISEKSEIFDDQFSVERPDGSNFTLKIRSTKLEDSAMYFCASQPEETQYFGPGTRLLVL.

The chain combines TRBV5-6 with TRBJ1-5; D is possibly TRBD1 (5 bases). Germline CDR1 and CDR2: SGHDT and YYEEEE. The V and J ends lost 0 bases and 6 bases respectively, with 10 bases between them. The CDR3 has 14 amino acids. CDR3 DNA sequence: TGTGCCAGCAGCTTGGCTGGGGGAGGTCAGCCCCAGCATTTT. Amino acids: CASSLAGGGQPQHF. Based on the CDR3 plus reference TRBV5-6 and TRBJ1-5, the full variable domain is DAGVTQSPTHLIKTRGQQVTLRCSPKSGHDTVSWYQQALGQGPQFIFQYYEEEERQRGNFPDRFSGHQFPNYSSELNVNALLLGDSALYLCASSLAGGGQPQHFGDGTRLSIL.

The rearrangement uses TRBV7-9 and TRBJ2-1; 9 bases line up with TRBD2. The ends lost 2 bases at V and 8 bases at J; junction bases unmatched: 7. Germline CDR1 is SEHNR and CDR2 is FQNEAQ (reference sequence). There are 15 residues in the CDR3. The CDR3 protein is CASSLLIAGVHEQFF. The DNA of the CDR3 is TGTGCCAGCAGCTTACTGATAGCGGGAGTACATGAGCAGTTCTTC.

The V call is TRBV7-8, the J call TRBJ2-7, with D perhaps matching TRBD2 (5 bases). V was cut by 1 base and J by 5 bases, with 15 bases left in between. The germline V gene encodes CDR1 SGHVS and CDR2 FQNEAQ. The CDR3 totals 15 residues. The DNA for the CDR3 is TGTGCCAGCAGCTTAGGATCGGCGGGCTCGGACGAGCAGTACTTC. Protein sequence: CASSLGSAGSDEQYF.

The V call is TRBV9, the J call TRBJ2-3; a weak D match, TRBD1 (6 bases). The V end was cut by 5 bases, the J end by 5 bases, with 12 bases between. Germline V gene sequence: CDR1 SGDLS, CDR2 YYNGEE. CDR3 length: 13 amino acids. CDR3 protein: CASSYSGEDTQYF. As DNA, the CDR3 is TGTGCCAGCAGTTACTCAGGGGAAGATACGCAGTATTTT.

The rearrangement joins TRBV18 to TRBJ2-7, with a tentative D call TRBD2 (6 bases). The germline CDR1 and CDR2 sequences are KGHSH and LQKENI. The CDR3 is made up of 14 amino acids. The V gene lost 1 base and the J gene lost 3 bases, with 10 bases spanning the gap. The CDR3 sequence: CASSPLADGYEQYF. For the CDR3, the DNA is TGTGCCAGCTCACCACTAGCGGACGGCTACGAGCAGTACTTC.

The DNA for the CDR3 is TGCGCCAGCAGCCAAGAACAGTTTAGCAATCAGCCCCAGCATTTT. Its protein product is CASSQEQFSNQPQHF. The genes are TRBV4-1 and TRBJ1-5; D unclear. From germline, CDR1 is MGHRA and CDR2 YSYEKL. The V gene lost 0 bases and the J gene lost 0 bases, with 6 bases spanning the gap. The CDR3 is 15 residues long.

CDR3 nucleotide sequence: TGTGCCAGCAGCCCCAGGGAGGGAGGCGTCTACGAGCAGTACTTC. It translates to CASSPREGGVYEQYF. The gene calls are TRBV9 and TRBJ2-7; 7 nucleotides match TRBD2. The CDR3 contains 15 residues. Germline-derived CDR1 and CDR2 are SGDLS and YYNGEE. The J segment lost 3 bases and the V segment lost 4 bases, leaving 10 bases of the junction unmatched. Full variable domain (rest looked up from reference TRBV9 and TRBJ2-7): DSGVTQTPKHLITATGQRVTLRCSPRSGDLSVYWYQQSLDQGLQFLIQYYNGEERAKGNILERFSAQQFPDLHSELNLSSLELGDSALYFCASSPREGGVYEQYFGPGTRLTVT.

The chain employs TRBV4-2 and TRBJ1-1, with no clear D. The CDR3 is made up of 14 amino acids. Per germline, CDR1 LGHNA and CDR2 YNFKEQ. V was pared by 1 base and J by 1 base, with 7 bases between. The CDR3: CASSQVPENTEAFF. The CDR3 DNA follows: TGTGCCAGCAGCCAAGTCCCCGAGAACACTGAAGCTTTCTTT.

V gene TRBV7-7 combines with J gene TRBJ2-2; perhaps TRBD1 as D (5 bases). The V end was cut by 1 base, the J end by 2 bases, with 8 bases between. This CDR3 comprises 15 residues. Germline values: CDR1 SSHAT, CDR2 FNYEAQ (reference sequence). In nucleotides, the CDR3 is TGTGCCAGCAGCTTAGGACAGAGCAACACCGGGGAGCTGTTTTTT. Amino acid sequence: CASSLGQSNTGELFF.

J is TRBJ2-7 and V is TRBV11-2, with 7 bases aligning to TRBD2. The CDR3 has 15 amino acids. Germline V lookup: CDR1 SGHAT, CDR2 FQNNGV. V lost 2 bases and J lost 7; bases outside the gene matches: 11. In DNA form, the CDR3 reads TGTGCCAGCAGCTTAAAGTGGGGGGGTGAAGAGGAGCAGTACTTC. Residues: CASSLKWGGEEEQYF.

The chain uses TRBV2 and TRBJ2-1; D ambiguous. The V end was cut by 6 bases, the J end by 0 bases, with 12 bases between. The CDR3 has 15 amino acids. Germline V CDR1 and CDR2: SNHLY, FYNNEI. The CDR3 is CASRYSVSSYNEQFF. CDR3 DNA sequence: TGTGCCAGCAGATACAGCGTTAGCTCCTACAATGAGCAGTTCTTC. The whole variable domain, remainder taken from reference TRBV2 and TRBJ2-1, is EPEVTQTPSHQVTQMGQEVILRCVPISNHLYFYWYRQILGQKVEFLVSFYNNEISEKSEIFDDQFSVERPDGSNFTLKIRSTKLEDSAMYFCASRYSVSSYNEQFFGPGTRLTVL.

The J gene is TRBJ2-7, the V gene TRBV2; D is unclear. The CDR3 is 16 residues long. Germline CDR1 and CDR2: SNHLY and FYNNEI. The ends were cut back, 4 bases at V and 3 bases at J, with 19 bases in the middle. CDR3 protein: CASSAADSRYFYEQYF. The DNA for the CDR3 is TGTGCCAGCAGTGCTGCAGATAGCAGGTATTTCTACGAGCAGTACTTC.

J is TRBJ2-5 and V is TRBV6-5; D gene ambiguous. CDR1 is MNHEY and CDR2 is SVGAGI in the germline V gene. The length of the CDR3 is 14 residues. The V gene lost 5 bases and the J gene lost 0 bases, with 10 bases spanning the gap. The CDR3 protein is CASSQTEYQETQYF. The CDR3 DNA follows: TGTGCCAGCAGTCAAACAGAGTACCAAGAGACCCAGTACTTC.

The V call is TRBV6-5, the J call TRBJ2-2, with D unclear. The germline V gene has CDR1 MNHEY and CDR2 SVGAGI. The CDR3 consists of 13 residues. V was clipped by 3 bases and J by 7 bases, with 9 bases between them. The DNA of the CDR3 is TGTGCCAGCAGTTATGGAGCTGGCGGGGAGCTGTTTTTT. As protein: CASSYGAGGELFF.

For the CDR3, the DNA is TGTGCCACCGCAGAAGGGGCGGGGGCCAACGTCCTGACTTTC. It encodes CATAEGAGANVLTF. This chain uses TRBV15 with TRBJ2-6; weak D call: TRBD1 (5 bases). Germline lookup yields CDR1 LNHNV and CDR2 YYDKDF (reference sequence). This CDR3 comprises 14 residues. Trimming took 8 bases from V and 4 from J, leaving 12 bases between them.

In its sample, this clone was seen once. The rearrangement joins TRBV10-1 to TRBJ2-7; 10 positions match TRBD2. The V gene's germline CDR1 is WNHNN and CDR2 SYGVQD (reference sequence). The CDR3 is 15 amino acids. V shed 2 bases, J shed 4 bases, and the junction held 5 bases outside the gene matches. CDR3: CASSESGSGRYEQYF. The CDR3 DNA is TGCGCCAGCAGTGAGAGTGGTAGCGGGAGGTACGAGCAGTACTTC.

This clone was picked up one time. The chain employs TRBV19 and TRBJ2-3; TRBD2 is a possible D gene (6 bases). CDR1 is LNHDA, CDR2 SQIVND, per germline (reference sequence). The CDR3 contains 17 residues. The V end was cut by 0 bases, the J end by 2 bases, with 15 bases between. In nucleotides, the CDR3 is TGTGCCAGTAGTATAGACTGGGGAGGCACCAACACAGATACGCAGTATTTT. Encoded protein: CASSIDWGGTNTDTQYF.

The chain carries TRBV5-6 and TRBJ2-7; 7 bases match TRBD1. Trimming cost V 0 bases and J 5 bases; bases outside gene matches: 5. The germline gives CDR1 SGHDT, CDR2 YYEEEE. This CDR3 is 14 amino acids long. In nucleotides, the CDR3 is TGTGCCAGCAGCTTGGACAGGGGTCTGGACGAGCAGTACTTC. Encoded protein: CASSLDRGLDEQYF. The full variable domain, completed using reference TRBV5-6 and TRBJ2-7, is DAGVTQSPTHLIKTRGQQVTLRCSPKSGHDTVSWYQQALGQGPQFIFQYYEEEERQRGNFPDRFSGHQFPNYSSELNVNALLLGDSALYLCASSLDRGLDEQYFGPGTRLTVT.

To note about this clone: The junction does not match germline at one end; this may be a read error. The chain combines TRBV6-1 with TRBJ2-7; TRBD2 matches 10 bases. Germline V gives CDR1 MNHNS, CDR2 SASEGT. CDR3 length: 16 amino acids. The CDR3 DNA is TGTGCCAGCAGTCAAGCGGGAGGGATAAATACCTACGAGCAGTACTTC. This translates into CASSQAGGINTYEQYF.

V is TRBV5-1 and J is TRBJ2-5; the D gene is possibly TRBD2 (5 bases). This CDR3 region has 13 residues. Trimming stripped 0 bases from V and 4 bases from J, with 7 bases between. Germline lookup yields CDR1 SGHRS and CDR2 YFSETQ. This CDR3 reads CASSLEAGETQYF. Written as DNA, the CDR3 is TGCGCCAGCAGCTTGGAGGCGGGAGAGACCCAGTACTTC.